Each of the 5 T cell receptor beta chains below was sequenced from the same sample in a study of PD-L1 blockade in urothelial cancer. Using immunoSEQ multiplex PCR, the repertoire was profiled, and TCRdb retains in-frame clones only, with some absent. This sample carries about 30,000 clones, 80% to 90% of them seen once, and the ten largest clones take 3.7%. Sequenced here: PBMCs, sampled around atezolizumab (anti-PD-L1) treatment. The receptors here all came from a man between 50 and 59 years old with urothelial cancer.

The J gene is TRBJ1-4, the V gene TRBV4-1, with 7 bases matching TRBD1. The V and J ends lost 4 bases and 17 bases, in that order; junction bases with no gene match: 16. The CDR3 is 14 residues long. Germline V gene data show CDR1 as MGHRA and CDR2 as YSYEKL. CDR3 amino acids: CASSLSPGQNYKFF. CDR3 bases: TGCGCCAGCAGCCTTTCCCCGGGACAGAACTATAAATTTTTT.

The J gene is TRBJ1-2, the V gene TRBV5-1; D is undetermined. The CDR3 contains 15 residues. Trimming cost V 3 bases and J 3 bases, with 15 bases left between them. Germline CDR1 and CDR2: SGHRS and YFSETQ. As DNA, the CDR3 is TGCGCCAGCAGCTACGGAGGGTGGGGTCACTATGGCTACACCTTC. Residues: CASSYGGWGHYGYTF. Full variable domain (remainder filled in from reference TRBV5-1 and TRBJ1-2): KAGVTQTPRYLIKTRGQQVTLSCSPISGHRSVSWYQQTPGQGLQFLFEYFSETQRNKGNFPGRFSGRQFSNSRSEMNVSTLELGDSALYLCASSYGGWGHYGYTFGSGTRLTVV.

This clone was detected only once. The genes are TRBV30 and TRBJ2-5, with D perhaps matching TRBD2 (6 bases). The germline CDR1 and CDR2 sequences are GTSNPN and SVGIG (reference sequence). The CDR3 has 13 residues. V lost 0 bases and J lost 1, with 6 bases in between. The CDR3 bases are TGTGCCTGGAGTGTGGGACTCCAAGAGACCCAGTACTTC. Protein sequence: CAWSVGLQETQYF.

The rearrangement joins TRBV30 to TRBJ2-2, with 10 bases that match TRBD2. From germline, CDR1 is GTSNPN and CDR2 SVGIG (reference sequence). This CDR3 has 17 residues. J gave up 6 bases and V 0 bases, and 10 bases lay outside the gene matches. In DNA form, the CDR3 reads TGTGCCTGGAGTGTAAGGCTAGCGGGGGTCCTTTCCGGGGAGCTGTTTTTT. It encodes CAWSVRLAGVLSGELFF.

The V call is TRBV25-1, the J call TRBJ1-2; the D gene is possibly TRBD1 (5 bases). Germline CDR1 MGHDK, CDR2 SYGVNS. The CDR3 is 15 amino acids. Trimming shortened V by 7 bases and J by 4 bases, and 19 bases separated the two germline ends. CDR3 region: CASTRTGTPGYGYTF. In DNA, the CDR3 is TGTGCCAGCACCAGAACCGGGACTCCGGGCTATGGCTACACCTTC.